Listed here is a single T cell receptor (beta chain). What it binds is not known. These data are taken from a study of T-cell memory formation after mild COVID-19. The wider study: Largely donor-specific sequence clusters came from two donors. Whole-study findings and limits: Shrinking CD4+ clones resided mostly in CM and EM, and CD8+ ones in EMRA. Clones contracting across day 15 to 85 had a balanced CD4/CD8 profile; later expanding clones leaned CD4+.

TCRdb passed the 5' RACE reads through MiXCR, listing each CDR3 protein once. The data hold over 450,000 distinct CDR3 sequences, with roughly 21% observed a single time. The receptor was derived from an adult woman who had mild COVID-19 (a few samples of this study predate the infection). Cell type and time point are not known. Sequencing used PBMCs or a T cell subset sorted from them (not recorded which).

CDR3 amino acids: CASSEWELGAEAFF. The CDR3 bases are TGTGCCAGCAGTGAATGGGAATTGGGGGCTGAAGCTTTCTTT. V usage is TRBV25-1 and J usage is TRBJ1-1; D perhaps matches TRBD1 (5 bases). The CDR3 is 14 residues long. Germline V CDR1 and CDR2: MGHDK, SYGVNS. Trimming pared 1 base from V and 6 bases from J, leaving 12 bases between.